The clone carrying this TCR beta chain was counted once. The CDR3 sequence is 14 residues long. CDR1 SGDLS and CDR2 YYNGEE come from the germline V gene. Trimming pared 3 bases from V and 7 bases from J, leaving 16 bases between. This sample is part of a study of T cell changes during pregnancy in multiple sclerosis. The assay was immunoSEQ multiplex PCR, and TCRdb's table has in-frame clones only and misses some. The sample records 45,000 to 50,000 clones, around nine tenths being singletons. The V and J genes are TRBV9 and TRBJ1-2; a possible D gene is TRBD1 (6 bases). The sequence was collected from a female donor in good health, enrolled as a control in a pregnancy study. The source material was CD4+ T cells from peripheral blood mononuclear cells, sampled in the second trimester of pregnancy. CDR3 sequence reads: CASSADSPAGGYTF. The CDR3 DNA sequence: TGTGCCAGCAGCGCGGACAGTCCGGCGGGTGGCTACACCTTC.